The 7 T cell receptor beta chains given below trace back to one sample, sequenced in a study of T-cell memory formation after mild COVID-19. TCRdb fed the 5' RACE reads into MiXCR, producing one record per CDR3 protein. The repertoire holds about 470,000 distinct CDR3 sequences, with over 15% as singletons. Sequenced material: PBMCs or a T cell subset sorted from them (not recorded which). These receptors all stem from an adult woman who had mild COVID-19 (a few samples of this study predate the infection). Cell type and time point are not known.

The rearrangement uses TRBV3-1 and TRBJ1-6; D is uncertain. CDR3 size: 15 residues. The germline V gene encodes CDR1 LGHDT and CDR2 YNNKEL (reference sequence). Deletions cut 0 bases from V and 9 bases from J, with 12 bases between. The CDR3 DNA sequence: TGTGCCAGCAGCCAAGATAAGGGAGGTGTTTCACCCCTCCACTTT. Translating it yields CASSQDKGGVSPLHF. Supplemented by reference TRBV3-1 and TRBJ1-6, the full variable domain reads DTAVSQTPKYLVTQMGNDKSIKCEQNLGHDTMYWYKQDSKKFLKIMFSYNNKELIINETVPNRFSPKSPDKAHLNLHINSLELGDSAVYFCASSQDKGGVSPLHFGNGTRLTVT.

This clonotype has only one observation. The J gene is TRBJ2-7, the V gene TRBV12-3 or TRBV12-4, with TRBD1 matching 10 bases. The V and J ends lost 5 bases and 4 bases, in that order; junction bases with no gene match: 11. The CDR3 is made up of 16 amino acids. As DNA, the CDR3 is TGTGCCAGCAGTGCCACCGGGACAGGGGCAACATACGAGCAGTACTTC. It specifies CASSATGTGATYEQYF.

The chain combines TRBV7-2 with TRBJ2-1, with 7 positions matching TRBD2. The length of the CDR3 is 15 residues. Per the germline V gene, CDR1 is SGHTA and CDR2 is FQGNSA. V lost 4 bases to trimming and J lost 1 base; unmatched junction nucleotides: 4. DNA for the CDR3: TGTGCCAGCAGCTCTAAGGGACTATCCTACAATGAGCAGTTCTTC. This encodes CASSSKGLSYNEQFF.

This clonotype was counted a few times. The V and J genes are TRBV24-1 and TRBJ2-1; D not certain. The germline CDR1 and CDR2 sequences are KGHDR and SFDVKD. The CDR3 sequence is 11 residues long. V was clipped by 5 bases and J by 15 bases, with 13 bases between them. The CDR3 spells CATSGTGRRFF. The DNA for the CDR3 is TGTGCCACCAGTGGTACGGGTCGCCGGTTCTTC.

The chain joins TRBV6-4 to TRBJ2-3, with 9 bases that match TRBD1. Germline V gene sequence: CDR1 MRHNA, CDR2 SNTAGT. Trimming at V came to 3 bases and at J to 4 bases, leaving 2 bases not matched to a gene. The CDR3 consists of 14 residues. CDR3 region: CASSEGQGADTQYF. The CDR3 DNA follows: TGTGCCAGCAGTGAGGGACAGGGAGCAGATACGCAGTATTTT.

The table lists this clonotype with a few counts. This chain uses TRBV5-4 with TRBJ2-7; a possible D gene is TRBD2 (5 bases). Between the trimmed V and J ends, which lost 3 bases and 0 bases, there was a span of 16 bases. Per the germline V gene, CDR1 is SGHNT and CDR2 is YYREEE (reference sequence). This CDR3 is built from 16 residues. CDR3 region: CASSSYKGRDSYEQYF. As DNA, the CDR3 is TGTGCCAGCAGCTCGTACAAAGGGAGAGACTCCTACGAGCAGTACTTC.

V is TRBV23-1 and J is TRBJ2-3; either TRBD1 or TRBD2 may supply D (6 bases each). TRBV23-1 is an ORF, and what it does is uncertain. V was clipped by 4 bases and J by 1 base, with 18 bases between them. The CDR3 has 17 amino acids. DNA for the CDR3: TGCGCCAGCAGTCGCCAAGGGGGGCGTCCGGGCACAGATACGCAGTATTTT. It yields the protein CASSRQGGRPGTDTQYF.